The source of this T cell receptor beta chain is a study of blood T cell repertoires in COVID-19. In the study overall: Sample material is recorded as cDNA or gDNA derived from T cells, B-cell-depleted T cells, or PBMCs.

In the source study's methods: Amplification of reference gene primers provided the estimated nucleated cell counts. The repertoire was sequenced with immunoSEQ multiplex PCR; TCRdb's copy has only in-frame clones and lacks some. The V and J calls and clone size come from that table; D and trimming were worked out from the DNA. The sample lists 180,000 or so clones; over 70% were seen once. Participants spanned ages about 18 to 100 years and resided in 20 to 30 US areas. During the 2 weeks before they entered the study, exposed participants had met someone with a PCR-confirmed or clinician-diagnosed COVID-19 case. The germline CDR1 and CDR2 sequences are SGHVS and FQNEAQ. Germline trimming cut 0 bases from V and 6 bases from J; bases unmatched to any gene: 6. CDR3 size: 17 residues.

This receptor was identified in a man aged 55 to 70 who had been exposed to COVID-19. Sequencing was carried out using PBMCs or T cells enriched from blood (not recorded which). This rearrangement joins TRBV7-8 to TRBJ1-5; 12 nucleotides agree with TRBD1. For the CDR3, the DNA is TGTGCCAGCAGCTTAGCGACGGGACAGGGGGCGGGTCAGCCCCAGCATTTT. It specifies CASSLATGQGAGQPQHF.